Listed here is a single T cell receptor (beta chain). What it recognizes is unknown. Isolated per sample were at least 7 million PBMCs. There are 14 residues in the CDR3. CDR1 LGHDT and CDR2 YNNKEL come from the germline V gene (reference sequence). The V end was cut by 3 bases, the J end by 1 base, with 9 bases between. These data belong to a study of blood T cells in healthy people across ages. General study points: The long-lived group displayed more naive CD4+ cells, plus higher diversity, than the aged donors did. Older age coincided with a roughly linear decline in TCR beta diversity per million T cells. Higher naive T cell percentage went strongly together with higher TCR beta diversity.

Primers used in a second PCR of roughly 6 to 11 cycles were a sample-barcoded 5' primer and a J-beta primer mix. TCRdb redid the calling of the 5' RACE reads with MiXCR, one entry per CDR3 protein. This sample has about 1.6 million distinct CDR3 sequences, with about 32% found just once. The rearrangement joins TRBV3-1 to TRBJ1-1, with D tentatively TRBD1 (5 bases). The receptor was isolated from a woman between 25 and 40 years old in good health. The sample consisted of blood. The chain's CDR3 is CASSQGPTNTEAFF. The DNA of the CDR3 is TGTGCCAGCAGCCAGGGACCGACGAACACTGAAGCTTTCTTT.